This TCR beta chain was recovered during a study of T-cell reconstitution after alpha-beta-depleted transplantation in children. The V gene's germline CDR1 is MGHDK and CDR2 SYGVNS. V trimming: 6 bases; J trimming: 2 bases; junction bases outside the gene matches: 14. The CDR3 sequence is 18 residues long. This clonotype was picked up a small number of times. Unique molecular identifiers were used in preparing the TCRbeta library. MiXCR was run by TCRdb on the PCR reads, yielding one entry per CDR3 protein. The sample includes 600,000 to 700,000 distinct CDR3 sequences, roughly 17% of them seen just once.

This receptor was identified in a human donor who donated a stem cell graft to a child with acute myeloid leukemia. The source material was PBMCs from the stem cell graft donor, sampled from the stem cell graft. The V gene is TRBV25-1, the J gene TRBJ2-4; TRBD1 matches 9 bases. The CDR3 coding sequence is TGTGCCAGCAGCCCACAGGGGGCGGTGGGGGTAACCAAAAACATTCAGTACTTC. The encoded protein is CASSPQGAVGVTKNIQYF.